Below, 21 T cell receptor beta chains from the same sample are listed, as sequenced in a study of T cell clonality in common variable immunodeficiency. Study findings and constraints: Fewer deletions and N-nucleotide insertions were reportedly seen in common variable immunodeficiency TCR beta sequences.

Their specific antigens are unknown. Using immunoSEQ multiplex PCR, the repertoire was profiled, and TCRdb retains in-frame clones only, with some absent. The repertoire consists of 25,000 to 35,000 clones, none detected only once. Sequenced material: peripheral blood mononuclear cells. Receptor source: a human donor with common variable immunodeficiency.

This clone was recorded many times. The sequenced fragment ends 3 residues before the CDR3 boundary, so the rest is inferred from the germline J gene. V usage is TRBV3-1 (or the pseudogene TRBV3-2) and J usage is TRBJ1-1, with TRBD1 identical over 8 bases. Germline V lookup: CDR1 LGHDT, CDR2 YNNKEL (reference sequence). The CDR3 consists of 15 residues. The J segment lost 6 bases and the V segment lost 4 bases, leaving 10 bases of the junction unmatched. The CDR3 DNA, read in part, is TGTGCCAGCAGCCGACCGGGACAGGACGTGGCTGAA. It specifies CASSRPGQDVAE. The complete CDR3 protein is CASSRPGQDVAEAFF.

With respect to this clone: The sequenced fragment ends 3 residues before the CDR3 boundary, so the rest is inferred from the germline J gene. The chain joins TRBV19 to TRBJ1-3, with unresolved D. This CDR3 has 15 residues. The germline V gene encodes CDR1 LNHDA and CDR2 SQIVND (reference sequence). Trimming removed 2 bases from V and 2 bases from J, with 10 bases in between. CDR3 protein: CASSIPERPGNTIYF. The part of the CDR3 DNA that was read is TGTGCCAGTAGTATACCAGAGCGGCCTGGAAACACC.

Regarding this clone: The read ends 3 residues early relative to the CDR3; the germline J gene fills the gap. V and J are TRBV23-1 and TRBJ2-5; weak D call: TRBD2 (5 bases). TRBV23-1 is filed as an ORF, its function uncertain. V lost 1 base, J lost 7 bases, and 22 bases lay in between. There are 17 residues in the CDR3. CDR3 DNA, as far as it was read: TGCGCCAGCAGTCAATTGACAAGGACTTTGGAGAATGGGACC. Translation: CASSQLTRTLENGT. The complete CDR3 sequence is CASSQLTRTLENGTQYF.

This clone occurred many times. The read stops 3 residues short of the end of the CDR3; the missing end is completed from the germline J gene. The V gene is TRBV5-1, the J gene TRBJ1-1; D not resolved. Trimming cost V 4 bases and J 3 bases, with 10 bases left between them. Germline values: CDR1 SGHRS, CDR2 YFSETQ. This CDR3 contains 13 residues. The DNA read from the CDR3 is TGCGCCAGCAGCCCCACTGCCGACACTGAA. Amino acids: CASSPTADTE. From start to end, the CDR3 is CASSPTADTEAFF.

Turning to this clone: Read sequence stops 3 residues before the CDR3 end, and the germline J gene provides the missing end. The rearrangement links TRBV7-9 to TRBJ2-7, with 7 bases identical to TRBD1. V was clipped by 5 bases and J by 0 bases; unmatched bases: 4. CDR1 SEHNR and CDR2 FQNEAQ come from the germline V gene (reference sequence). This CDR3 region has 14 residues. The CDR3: CASSPGDSSYEQYF. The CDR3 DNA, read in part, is TGTGCCAGCAGCCCAGGGGACAGCTCCTACGAG.

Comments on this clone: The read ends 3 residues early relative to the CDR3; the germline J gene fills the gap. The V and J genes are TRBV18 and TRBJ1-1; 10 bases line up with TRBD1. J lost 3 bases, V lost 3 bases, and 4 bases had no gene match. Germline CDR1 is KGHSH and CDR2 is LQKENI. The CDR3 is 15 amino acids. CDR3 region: CASSPGTGEYTEAFF. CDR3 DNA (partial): TGTGCCAGCTCACCCGGGACAGGGGAGTACACTGAA.

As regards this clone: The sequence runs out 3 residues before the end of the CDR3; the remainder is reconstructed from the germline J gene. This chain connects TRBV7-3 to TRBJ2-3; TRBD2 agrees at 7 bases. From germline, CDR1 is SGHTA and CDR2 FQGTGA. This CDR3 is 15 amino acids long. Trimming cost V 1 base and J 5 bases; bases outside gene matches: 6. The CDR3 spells CASSLRARGLDTQYF. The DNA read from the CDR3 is TGTGCCAGCAGCTTAAGGGCGCGGGGGTTAGATACG.

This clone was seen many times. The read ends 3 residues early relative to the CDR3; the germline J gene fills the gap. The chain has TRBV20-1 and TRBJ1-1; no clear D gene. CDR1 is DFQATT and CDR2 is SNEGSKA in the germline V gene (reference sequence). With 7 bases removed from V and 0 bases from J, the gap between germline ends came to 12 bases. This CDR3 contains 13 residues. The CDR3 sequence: CSDSSQLNTEAFF. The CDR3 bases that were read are TGCAGTGATAGTAGCCAACTGAACACTGAA.

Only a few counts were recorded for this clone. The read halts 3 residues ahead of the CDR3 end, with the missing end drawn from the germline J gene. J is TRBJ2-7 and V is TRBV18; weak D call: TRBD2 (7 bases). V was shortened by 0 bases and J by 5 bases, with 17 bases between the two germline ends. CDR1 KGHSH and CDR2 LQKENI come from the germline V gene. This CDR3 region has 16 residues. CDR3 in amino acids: CASSPPRGGQGDEQYF. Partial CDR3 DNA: TGTGCCAGCTCACCACCTCGCGGGGGCCAGGGAGACGAG.

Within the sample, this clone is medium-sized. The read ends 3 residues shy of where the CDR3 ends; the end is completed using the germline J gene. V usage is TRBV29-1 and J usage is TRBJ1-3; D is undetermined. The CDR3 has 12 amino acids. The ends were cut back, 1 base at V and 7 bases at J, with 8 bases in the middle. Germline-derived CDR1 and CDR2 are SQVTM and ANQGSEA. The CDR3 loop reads CSVEAARNTIYF. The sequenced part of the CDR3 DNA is TGCAGCGTTGAAGCCGCGCGGAACACC.

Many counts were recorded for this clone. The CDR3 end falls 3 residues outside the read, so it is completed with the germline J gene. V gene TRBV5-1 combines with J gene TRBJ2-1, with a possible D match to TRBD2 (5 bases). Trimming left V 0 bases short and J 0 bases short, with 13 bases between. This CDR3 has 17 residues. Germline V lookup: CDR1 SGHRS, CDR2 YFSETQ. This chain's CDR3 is CASSLEVAPSSYNEQFF. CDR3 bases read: TGCGCCAGCAGCTTGGAGGTAGCGCCTAGCTCCTACAATGAG.

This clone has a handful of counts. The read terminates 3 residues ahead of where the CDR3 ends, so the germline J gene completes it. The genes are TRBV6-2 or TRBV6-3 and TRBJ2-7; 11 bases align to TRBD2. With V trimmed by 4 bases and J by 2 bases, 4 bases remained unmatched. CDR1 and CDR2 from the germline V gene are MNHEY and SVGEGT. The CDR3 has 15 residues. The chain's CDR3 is CASSFTSGGTYEQYF. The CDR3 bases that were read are TGTGCCAGCAGTTTTACTAGCGGGGGTACCTACGAG.

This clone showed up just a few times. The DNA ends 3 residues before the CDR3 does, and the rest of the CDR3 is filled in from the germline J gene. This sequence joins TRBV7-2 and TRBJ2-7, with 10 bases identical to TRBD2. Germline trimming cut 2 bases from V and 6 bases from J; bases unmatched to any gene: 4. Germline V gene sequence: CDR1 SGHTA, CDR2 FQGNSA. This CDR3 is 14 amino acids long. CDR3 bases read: TGTGCCAGCAGCTTATTAGCGGGGGGCGGCGAG. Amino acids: CASSLLAGGGE. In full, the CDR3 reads CASSLLAGGGEQYF.

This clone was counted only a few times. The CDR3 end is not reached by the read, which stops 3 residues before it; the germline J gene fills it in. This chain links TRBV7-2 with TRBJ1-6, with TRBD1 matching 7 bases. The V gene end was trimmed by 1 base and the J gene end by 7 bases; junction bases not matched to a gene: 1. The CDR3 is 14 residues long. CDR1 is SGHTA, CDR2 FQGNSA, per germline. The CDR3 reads CASSLGGQNSPLHF. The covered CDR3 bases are TGTGCCAGCAGCTTAGGGGGACAGAATTCACCC.

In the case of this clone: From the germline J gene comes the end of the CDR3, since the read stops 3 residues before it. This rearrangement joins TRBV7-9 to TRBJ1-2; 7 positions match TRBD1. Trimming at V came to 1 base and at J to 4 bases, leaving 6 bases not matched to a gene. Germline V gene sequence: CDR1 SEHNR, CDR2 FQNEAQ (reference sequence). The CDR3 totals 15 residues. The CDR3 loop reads CASSLGQGKGYGYTF. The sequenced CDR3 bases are TGTGCCAGCAGCTTAGGACAGGGAAAAGGCTATGGC.

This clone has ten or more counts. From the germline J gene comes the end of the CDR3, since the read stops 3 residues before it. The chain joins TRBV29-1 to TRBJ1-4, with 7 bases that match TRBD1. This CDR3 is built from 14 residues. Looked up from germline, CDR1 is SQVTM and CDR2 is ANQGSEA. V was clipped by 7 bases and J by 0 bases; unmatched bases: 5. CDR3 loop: CSARGTATNEKLFF. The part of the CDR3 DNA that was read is TGCAGCGCAAGAGGGACAGCAACTAATGAAAAA.

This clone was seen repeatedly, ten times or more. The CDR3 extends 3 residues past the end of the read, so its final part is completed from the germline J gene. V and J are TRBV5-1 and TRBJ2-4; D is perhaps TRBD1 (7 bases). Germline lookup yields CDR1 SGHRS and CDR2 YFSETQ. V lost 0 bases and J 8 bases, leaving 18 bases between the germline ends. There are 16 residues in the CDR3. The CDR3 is CASSLGQGGFVDIQYF. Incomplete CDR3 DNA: TGCGCCAGCAGCTTGGGACAGGGAGGATTCGTGGACATT.

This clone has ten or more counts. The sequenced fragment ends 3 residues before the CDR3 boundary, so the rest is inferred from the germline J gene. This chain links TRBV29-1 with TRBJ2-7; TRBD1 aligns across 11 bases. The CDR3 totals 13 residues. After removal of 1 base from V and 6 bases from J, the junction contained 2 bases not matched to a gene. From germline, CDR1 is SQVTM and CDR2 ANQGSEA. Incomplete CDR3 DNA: TGCAGCGTTGAAGGGACAGGGGGCCGCGAG. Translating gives CSVEGTGGRE. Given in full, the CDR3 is CSVEGTGGREQYF.

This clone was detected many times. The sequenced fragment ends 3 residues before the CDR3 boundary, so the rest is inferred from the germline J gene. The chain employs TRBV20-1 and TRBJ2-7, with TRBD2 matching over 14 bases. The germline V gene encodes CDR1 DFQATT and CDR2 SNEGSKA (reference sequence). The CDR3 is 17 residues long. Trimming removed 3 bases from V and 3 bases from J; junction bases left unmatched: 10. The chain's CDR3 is CSASPEGLAGDFYEQYF. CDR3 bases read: TGCAGTGCTAGCCCCGAGGGACTAGCGGGGGATTTCTACGAG.

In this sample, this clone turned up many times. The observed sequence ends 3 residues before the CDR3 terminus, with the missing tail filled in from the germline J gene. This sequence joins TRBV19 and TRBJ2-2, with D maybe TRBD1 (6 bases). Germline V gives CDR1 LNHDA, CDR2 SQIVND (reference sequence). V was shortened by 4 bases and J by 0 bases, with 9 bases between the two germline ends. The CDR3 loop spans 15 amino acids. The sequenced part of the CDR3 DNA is TGTGCCAGTAGTAAAGGACAGCCGAACACCGGGGAG. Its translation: CASSKGQPNTGE. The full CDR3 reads CASSKGQPNTGELFF.

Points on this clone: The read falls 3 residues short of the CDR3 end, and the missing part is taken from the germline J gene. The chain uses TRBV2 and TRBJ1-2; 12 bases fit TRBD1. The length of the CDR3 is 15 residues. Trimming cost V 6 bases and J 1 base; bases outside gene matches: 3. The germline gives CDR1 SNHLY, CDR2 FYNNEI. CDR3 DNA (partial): TGTGCCAGCAGGGGACAGGGGGCTGGTAACTATGGC. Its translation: CASRGQGAGNYG. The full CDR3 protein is CASRGQGAGNYGYTF.